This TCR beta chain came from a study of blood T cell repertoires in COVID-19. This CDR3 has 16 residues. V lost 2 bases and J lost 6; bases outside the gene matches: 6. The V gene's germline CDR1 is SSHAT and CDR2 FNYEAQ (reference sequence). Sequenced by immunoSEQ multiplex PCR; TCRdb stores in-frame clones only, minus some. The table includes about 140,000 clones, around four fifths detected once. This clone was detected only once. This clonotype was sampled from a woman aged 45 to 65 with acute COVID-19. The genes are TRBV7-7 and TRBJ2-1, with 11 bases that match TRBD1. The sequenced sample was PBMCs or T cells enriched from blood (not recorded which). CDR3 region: CASSLSWDRGFNEQFF. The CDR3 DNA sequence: TGTGCCAGCAGCTTAAGTTGGGACAGGGGGTTCAATGAGCAGTTCTTC.